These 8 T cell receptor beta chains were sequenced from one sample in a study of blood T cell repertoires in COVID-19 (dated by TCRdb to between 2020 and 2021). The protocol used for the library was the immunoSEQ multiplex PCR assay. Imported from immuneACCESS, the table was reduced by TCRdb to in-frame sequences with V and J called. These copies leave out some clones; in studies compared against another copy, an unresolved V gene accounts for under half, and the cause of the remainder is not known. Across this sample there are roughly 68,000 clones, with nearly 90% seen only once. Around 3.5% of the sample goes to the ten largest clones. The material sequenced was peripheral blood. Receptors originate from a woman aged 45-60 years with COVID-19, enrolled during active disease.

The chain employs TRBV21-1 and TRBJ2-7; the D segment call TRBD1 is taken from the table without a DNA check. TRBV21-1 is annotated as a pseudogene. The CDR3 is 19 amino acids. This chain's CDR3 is CASSRRDRASGLDSYEQYF. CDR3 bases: TGTGCCAGCAGCCGAAGGGACAGGGCATCGGGACTAGACTCCTACGAGCAGTACTTC.

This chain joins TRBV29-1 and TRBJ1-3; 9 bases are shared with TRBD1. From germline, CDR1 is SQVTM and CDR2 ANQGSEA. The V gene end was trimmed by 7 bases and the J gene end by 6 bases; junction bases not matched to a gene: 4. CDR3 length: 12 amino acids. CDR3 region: CSAGQGSNTIYF. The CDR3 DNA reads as TGCAGCGCAGGACAGGGGTCAAACACCATATATTTT.

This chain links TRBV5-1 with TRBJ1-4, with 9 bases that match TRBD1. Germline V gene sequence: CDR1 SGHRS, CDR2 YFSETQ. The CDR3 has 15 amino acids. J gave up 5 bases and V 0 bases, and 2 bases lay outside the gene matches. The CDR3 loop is CASSLAGTGNEKLFF. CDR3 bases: TGCGCCAGCAGCTTGGCGGGGACAGGGAATGAAAAACTGTTTTTT.

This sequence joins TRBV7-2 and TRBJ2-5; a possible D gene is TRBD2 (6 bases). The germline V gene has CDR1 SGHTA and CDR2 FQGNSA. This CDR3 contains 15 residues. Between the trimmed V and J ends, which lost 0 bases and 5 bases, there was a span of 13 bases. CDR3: CASSLAPGVGETQYF. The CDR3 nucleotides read TGTGCCAGCAGCTTAGCGCCGGGGGTTGGGGAGACCCAGTACTTC.

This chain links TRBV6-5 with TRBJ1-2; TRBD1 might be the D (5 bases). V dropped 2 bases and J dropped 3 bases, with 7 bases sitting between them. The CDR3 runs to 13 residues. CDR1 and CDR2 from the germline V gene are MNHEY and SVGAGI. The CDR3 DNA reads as TGTGCCAGCAGTTACGGCAGGGACTATGGCTACACCTTC. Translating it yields CASSYGRDYGYTF.

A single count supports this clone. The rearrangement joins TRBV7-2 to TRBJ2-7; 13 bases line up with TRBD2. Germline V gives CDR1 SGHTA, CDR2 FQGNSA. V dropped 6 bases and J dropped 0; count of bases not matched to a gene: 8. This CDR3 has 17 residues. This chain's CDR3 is CASSRGRTSGSSYEQYF. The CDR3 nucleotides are TGTGCCAGCAGTCGGGGAAGGACTAGCGGGAGCTCCTACGAGCAGTACTTC.

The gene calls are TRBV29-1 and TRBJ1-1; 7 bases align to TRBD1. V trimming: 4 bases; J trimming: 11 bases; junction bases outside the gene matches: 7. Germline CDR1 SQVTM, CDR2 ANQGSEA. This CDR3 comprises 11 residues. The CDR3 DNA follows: TGCAGCGTTGCCCCGGGACAGAAGGCTTTCTTT. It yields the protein CSVAPGQKAFF.

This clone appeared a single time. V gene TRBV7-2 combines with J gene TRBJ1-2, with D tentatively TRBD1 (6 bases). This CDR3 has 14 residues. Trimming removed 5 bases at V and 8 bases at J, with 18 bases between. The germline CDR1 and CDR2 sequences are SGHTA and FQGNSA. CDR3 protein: CASSLEFGGRGYTF. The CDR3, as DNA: TGTGCCAGCAGCCTCGAGTTTGGGGGCCGGGGCTACACCTTC.